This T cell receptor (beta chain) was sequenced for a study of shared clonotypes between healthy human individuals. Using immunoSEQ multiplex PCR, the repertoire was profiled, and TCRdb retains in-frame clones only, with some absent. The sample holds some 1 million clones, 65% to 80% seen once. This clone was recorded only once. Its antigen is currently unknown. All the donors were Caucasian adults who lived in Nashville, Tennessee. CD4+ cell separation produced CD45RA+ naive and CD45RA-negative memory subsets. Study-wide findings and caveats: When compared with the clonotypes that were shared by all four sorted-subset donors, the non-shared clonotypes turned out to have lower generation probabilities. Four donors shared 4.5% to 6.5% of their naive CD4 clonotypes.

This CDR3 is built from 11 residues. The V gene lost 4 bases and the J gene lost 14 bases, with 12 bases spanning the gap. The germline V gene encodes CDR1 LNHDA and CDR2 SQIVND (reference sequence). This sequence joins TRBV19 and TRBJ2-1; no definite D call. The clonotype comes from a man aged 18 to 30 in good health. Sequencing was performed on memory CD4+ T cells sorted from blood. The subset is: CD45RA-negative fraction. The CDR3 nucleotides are TGTGCCAGTAGTACCGGAATTGCGGAGTTCTTC. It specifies CASSTGIAEFF.